The 22 T cell receptor beta chains reported below all come from one sample, sequenced in a study of T cell responses to AZD1222 COVID-19 vaccine. The repertoire was sequenced with immunoSEQ multiplex PCR; TCRdb's copy has only in-frame clones and lacks some. The sample includes some 110,000 clones, approximately 89% of them seen just once. The input for sequencing was peripheral blood, taken 28 days after the second AZD1222 dose. Receptor source: an adult who received the AZD1222 COVID-19 vaccine.

The count of this clone is one. This chain links TRBV15 with TRBJ1-1; maybe TRBD1 (6 bases). Germline assignment: CDR1 LNHNV and CDR2 YYDKDF (reference sequence). Trimming pared 2 bases from V and 1 base from J, leaving 8 bases between. CDR3 length equals 14 residues. For the CDR3, the DNA is TGTGCCACCAGCAGAACAGGGCGGAACACTGAAGCTTTCTTT. Translating gives CATSRTGRNTEAFF.

The V and J genes are TRBV5-1 and TRBJ2-1; D possibly corresponds to TRBD2 (6 bases). CDR1 and CDR2 (germline): SGHRS, YFSETQ. CDR3 length equals 15 residues. V was clipped by 1 base and J by 4 bases, with 12 bases between them. CDR3 in amino acids: CASSLSPEGYNEQFF. The CDR3 DNA follows: TGCGCCAGCAGCTTGTCCCCGGAGGGTTACAATGAGCAGTTCTTC.

The chain joins TRBV18 to TRBJ1-1; D gene unclear. The CDR3 runs to 16 residues. Germline CDR1 and CDR2: KGHSH and LQKENI. V lost 3 bases to trimming and J lost 2 bases, with 16 bases between them. CDR3 coding DNA: TGTGCCAGCTCACCTCGTGCAAGGCAGTTCAACACTGAAGCTTTCTTT. Its protein is CASSPRARQFNTEAFF.

V gene TRBV19 combines with J gene TRBJ1-5; D might be TRBD1 (6 bases). The CDR3 is 13 residues long. Germline CDR1 is LNHDA and CDR2 is SQIVND (reference sequence). Deletions cut 11 bases from V and 4 bases from J, with 15 bases between. The CDR3 nucleotides are TGTGCCCTGTCACAGGGCGTTAATCAGCCCCAGCATTTT. It codes for CALSQGVNQPQHF.

The J gene is TRBJ2-1, the V gene TRBV6-4; the D call may be TRBD1 or TRBD2 (5 bases each). The V and J ends lost 9 bases and 4 bases respectively, with 13 bases between them. This CDR3 is 13 amino acids long. Per germline, CDR1 MRHNA and CDR2 SNTAGT. The CDR3 protein is CASTPGPYNEQFF. The DNA for the CDR3 is TGTGCCAGTACCCCGGGACCATACAATGAGCAGTTCTTC.

The rearrangement uses TRBV11-2 and TRBJ1-2, with D possibly matching TRBD1 (6 bases). V was shortened by 3 bases and J by 5 bases, with 10 bases between the two germline ends. The CDR3 loop spans 13 amino acids. From germline, CDR1 is SGHAT and CDR2 FQNNGV. The CDR3, as DNA: TGTGCCAGCAGCTTTGGGACACAATATGGCTACACCTTC. Amino acid sequence: CASSFGTQYGYTF. Looking up the rest from reference TRBV11-2 and TRBJ1-2 gives the full variable domain: EAGVAQSPRYKIIEKRQSVAFWCNPISGHATLYWYQQILGQGPKLLIQFQNNGVVDDSQLPKDRFSAERLKGVDSTLKIQPAKLEDSAVYLCASSFGTQYGYTFGSGTRLTVV.

This clone was picked up a small number of times. This chain uses TRBV7-3 with TRBJ2-1; 7 bases are shared with TRBD1. The V and J ends lost 4 bases and 9 bases, in that order; junction bases with no gene match: 6. Looked up from germline, CDR1 is SGHTA and CDR2 is FQGTGA. This CDR3 region has 13 residues. Written as DNA, the CDR3 is TGTGCCAGCAGCTCGACAGGGTCCGGTGAGCAGTTCTTC. It is translated as CASSSTGSGEQFF.

The chain joins TRBV25-1 to TRBJ1-1; 8 positions agree with TRBD1. Germline CDR1 MGHDK, CDR2 SYGVNS. V shed 1 base, J shed 5 bases, and the junction held 12 bases outside the gene matches. The CDR3 consists of 17 residues. CDR3 region: CASSEFAGGELRTEAFF. CDR3 in DNA: TGTGCCAGCAGTGAATTTGCAGGGGGCGAGCTGAGGACTGAAGCTTTCTTT.

This CDR3 is CASSQGIGVAYEQYF. DNA of the CDR3: TGCGCCAGCAGCCAAGGGATTGGGGTGGCCTACGAGCAGTACTTC. This sequence joins TRBV4-3 and TRBJ2-7, with D unclear. Trimming shortened V by 1 base and J by 2 bases, and 12 bases separated the two germline ends. The CDR3 is made up of 15 amino acids. Germline lookup yields CDR1 LGHNA and CDR2 YSLEER.

In this sample, this clone turned up a few times. The chain joins TRBV28 to TRBJ1-6; D unresolved. The V and J ends lost 8 bases and 3 bases respectively, with 11 bases between them. The CDR3 is 14 residues long. Looked up from germline, CDR1 is MDHEN and CDR2 is SYDVKM. CDR3 region: CASSARGYNSPLHF. The CDR3 nucleotides are TGTGCCAGCTCCGCTCGTGGCTATAATTCACCCCTCCACTTT. The full variable domain, its missing parts supplied by reference TRBV28 and TRBJ1-6, is DVKVTQSSRYLVKRTGEKVFLECVQDMDHENMFWYRQDPGLGLRLIYFSYDVKMKEKGDIPEGYSVSREKKERFSLILESASTNQTSMYLCASSARGYNSPLHFGNGTRLTVT.

This clone has just a few counts. The chain recombines TRBV6-5 with TRBJ1-4; 7 bases fit TRBD1. V lost 6 bases, J lost 8 bases, and 12 bases stayed unmatched. CDR1 and CDR2 (germline): MNHEY, SVGAGI. There are 15 residues in the CDR3. The CDR3 reads CASRRDRSSREKLFF. The CDR3 DNA is TGTGCCAGCAGACGGGACAGAAGTTCTCGCGAAAAACTGTTTTTT.

J is TRBJ1-1 and V is TRBV27; 7 positions agree with TRBD1. The CDR3 is 13 amino acids. Germline V lookup: CDR1 MNHEY, CDR2 SMNVEV (reference sequence). V trimming: 5 bases; J trimming: 10 bases; junction bases outside the gene matches: 10. The CDR3 is CASSPTGPVVAFF. The CDR3 DNA follows: TGTGCCAGCAGTCCGACAGGGCCCGTCGTAGCTTTCTTT.

The CDR3 sequence is CASRPTPGQGLETQYF. CDR3 DNA: TGTGCCAGCAGACCAACCCCGGGACAGGGCTTAGAGACCCAGTACTTC. The chain has TRBV5-6 and TRBJ2-5; 9 bases agree with TRBD1. The CDR3 runs 16 residues. Germline V lookup: CDR1 SGHDT, CDR2 YYEEEE. J lost 4 bases, V lost 5 bases, and 12 bases had no gene match.

This chain joins TRBV2 and TRBJ1-5; D ambiguous. Trimming removed 7 bases at V and 0 bases at J, with 10 bases between. The CDR3 contains 14 residues. The V gene's germline CDR1 is SNHLY and CDR2 FYNNEI. Here the CDR3 reads CASNGRISNQPQHF. CDR3 DNA: TGTGCCAGCAACGGGCGGATTAGCAATCAGCCCCAGCATTTT.

The chain is built from TRBV7-2 and TRBJ2-7; 11 nucleotides line up with TRBD2. The CDR3 is 15 residues long. V was pared by 0 bases and J by 12 bases, with 10 bases of the junction left unmatched. Looked up from germline, CDR1 is SGHTA and CDR2 is FQGNSA. In DNA form, the CDR3 reads TGTGCCAGCAGCTTAGCGTCGAATAGCGGGGGGGAGAGGTACTTC. Residues: CASSLASNSGGERYF.

V gene TRBV27 combines with J gene TRBJ1-5; no reliable D call. Per the germline V gene, CDR1 is MNHEY and CDR2 is SMNVEV (reference sequence). The CDR3 has 12 amino acids. V dropped 6 bases and J dropped 0 bases, with 3 bases sitting between them. The CDR3 bases are TGTGCCAGCAGACATAGCAATCAGCCCCAGCATTTT. This gives the protein CASRHSNQPQHF.

The rearrangement links TRBV18 to TRBJ1-2; 8 nucleotides match TRBD1. Trimming removed 3 bases from V and 4 bases from J; junction bases left unmatched: 4. This CDR3 is 14 amino acids long. Per the germline V gene, CDR1 is KGHSH and CDR2 is LQKENI. The CDR3 coding sequence is TGTGCCAGCTCACCGGGACAGGAAGGCTATGGCTACACCTTC. Translated: CASSPGQEGYGYTF.

CDR3 nucleotide sequence: TGTGCCAGCAGCGCTCAGGCAGTTAGCAATCAGCCCCAGCATTTT. Amino acids: CASSAQAVSNQPQHF. The genes are TRBV2 and TRBJ1-5, with D unclear. The germline V and J ends were trimmed by 6 bases and 0 bases, with 12 bases remaining between them. The CDR3 consists of 15 residues. CDR1 SNHLY and CDR2 FYNNEI come from the germline V gene. Together with reference TRBV2 and TRBJ1-5, the CDR3 gives the full variable domain: EPEVTQTPSHQVTQMGQEVILRCVPISNHLYFYWYRQILGQKVEFLVSFYNNEISEKSEIFDDQFSVERPDGSNFTLKIRSTKLEDSAMYFCASSAQAVSNQPQHFGDGTRLSIL.

This chain joins TRBV18 and TRBJ1-2; D gene unclear. Per germline, CDR1 KGHSH and CDR2 LQKENI. The CDR3 totals 13 residues. V lost 1 base and J 6 bases, leaving 9 bases between the germline ends. The chain's CDR3 is CASSPRSENGYTF. CDR3 in DNA: TGTGCCAGCTCACCACGGAGTGAAAATGGCTACACCTTC.

V and J are TRBV18 and TRBJ1-6; D is unresolved. Germline CDR1 is KGHSH and CDR2 is LQKENI. The CDR3 covers 16 residues. Trimming took off 3 bases at V and 1 base at J, with 10 bases between the two ends. This CDR3 is CASSPAGNSYNSPLHF. The CDR3 DNA is TGTGCCAGCTCACCGGCTGGAAATTCCTATAATTCACCCCTCCACTTT.

The rearrangement links TRBV13 to TRBJ1-6; 7 nucleotides agree with TRBD1. Germline V CDR1 and CDR2: PRHDT, FYEKMQ (reference sequence). This CDR3 is 14 amino acids long. Losses at the gene ends were 9 bases for V and 5 bases for J; bases not matched to a gene: 7. CDR3 coding DNA: TGTGCCAGTGCACAGGGGTGGGATAATTCACCCCTCCACTTT. This encodes CASAQGWDNSPLHF.

The rearrangement joins TRBV5-1 to TRBJ1-1, with D perhaps matching TRBD1 (5 bases). Germline CDR1 reads SGHRS; CDR2 reads YFSETQ. The V end lost 7 bases, the J end lost 1 base, and 14 bases lay between the germline ends. This CDR3 is 14 amino acids long. Here the CDR3 DNA reads TGCGCCAGCCAAAATCCTCAGGGGAACACTGAAGCTTTCTTT. Translated, it gives CASQNPQGNTEAFF.